The entry below gives a single TCR beta chain sequence along with its context. The CDR3 has 15 amino acids. Germline V gives CDR1 LNHNV, CDR2 YYDKDF (reference sequence). The V and J ends lost 8 bases and 4 bases respectively, with 20 bases between them. This sample was taken from a study of blood T cell repertoires in COVID-19. TCRdb keeps only in-frame clones here, not all; method: immunoSEQ multiplex PCR. In the table there are 350,000 or so clones, roughly 90% of which are singletons. The sequence was collected from a woman aged 25 to 39 who had been exposed to COVID-19. The sequenced sample was PBMCs or T cells enriched from blood (not recorded which). The rearrangement links TRBV15 to TRBJ1-2; D is undetermined. The CDR3 DNA is TGTGCCACCCGCGCGGGAGCCAGTCAATCCTATGGCTACACCTTC. Protein product: CATRAGASQSYGYTF.